The TCR beta chain under discussion was sequenced for a study of T cell responses to AZD1222 COVID-19 vaccine. Whole-study results and caveats: Just a handful of AZD1222 recipients tested seropositive at baseline.

Turning to this clone: Antigen specificity is unknown.

The analysis combined second doses at about 4 or about 12 weeks. Germline CDR1 SGHRS, CDR2 YFSETQ. V was cut by 1 base and J by 9 bases, with 19 bases left in between. The length of the CDR3 is 15 residues. Produced via immunoSEQ multiplex PCR; TCRdb's table is partial and in-frame only. The table records over 55,000 clones, 83% of them present only once. The clonotype originates from an adult who received the AZD1222 COVID-19 vaccine. The starting material was peripheral blood, obtained 28 days after the second AZD1222 dose. V is TRBV5-1 and J is TRBJ1-1; maybe TRBD1 (6 bases). Here the CDR3 DNA reads TGCGCCAGCAGCTTGAGTCTTTGGGACACCGATAAAGCTTTCTTT. Translation gives CASSLSLWDTDKAFF.